This TCR beta chain came from a study of blood T cells in healthy people across ages. The use of a sample-barcoded 5' primer and a J-beta primer mix characterized a second PCR of roughly 7 to 12 cycles. TCRdb reprocessed the 5' RACE reads with MiXCR, giving one entry per CDR3 protein. Of about 620,000 distinct CDR3 sequences listed, 52% are singletons. This clonotype showed up many times. Sequencing was carried out using blood. This clonotype was obtained from a woman older than 75 in good health.

CDR3 residues: CASSLRVTDTQYF. The CDR3 DNA sequence: TGTGCCAGCAGCTTAAGGGTCACAGATACGCAGTATTTT. V gene TRBV12-3 or TRBV12-4 combines with J gene TRBJ2-3; D ambiguous. The CDR3 totals 13 residues. V shed 6 bases and J shed 2 bases, with 9 bases lying between them.